This TCR beta chain was sequenced in a study of cytomegalovirus exposure and HLA in healthy donors. Study details: Approximately 200 million T cells yielded fewer than 120 million unique TCR beta sequences in earlier analysis. General study results and limits: The authors later found most CMV-associated TCR beta chains appeared HLA-restricted. 87-base-pair reads could not separate some V segments, including TRBV6-2 and TRBV6-3. Later analysis found that TCR beta chains associated with HLA were more clonally expanded than other, equally common chains.

On this clone itself: Its antigen is unidentified.

Germline V gives CDR1 SGHRS, CDR2 YFSETQ. V lost 0 bases and J lost 2, with 14 bases in between. CDR3 size: 16 residues. PCR primers comprised 60 Vbeta and 13 Jbeta primers. TCRdb's copy holds only in-frame clones and misses some; the assay was immunoSEQ multiplex PCR. Seen here are 60,000 to 65,000 clones, roughly 70% observed once, and the top ten hold around 25%. V is TRBV5-1 and J is TRBJ1-1, with D possibly being TRBD1 (5 bases). This receptor was taken from a man aged 50 to 60 in good health and CMV-seropositive. Sequenced material: PBMCs. CDR3 residues: CASSLEPNGANTEAFF. CDR3 in DNA: TGCGCCAGCAGCTTGGAACCTAATGGGGCTAACACTGAAGCTTTCTTT.